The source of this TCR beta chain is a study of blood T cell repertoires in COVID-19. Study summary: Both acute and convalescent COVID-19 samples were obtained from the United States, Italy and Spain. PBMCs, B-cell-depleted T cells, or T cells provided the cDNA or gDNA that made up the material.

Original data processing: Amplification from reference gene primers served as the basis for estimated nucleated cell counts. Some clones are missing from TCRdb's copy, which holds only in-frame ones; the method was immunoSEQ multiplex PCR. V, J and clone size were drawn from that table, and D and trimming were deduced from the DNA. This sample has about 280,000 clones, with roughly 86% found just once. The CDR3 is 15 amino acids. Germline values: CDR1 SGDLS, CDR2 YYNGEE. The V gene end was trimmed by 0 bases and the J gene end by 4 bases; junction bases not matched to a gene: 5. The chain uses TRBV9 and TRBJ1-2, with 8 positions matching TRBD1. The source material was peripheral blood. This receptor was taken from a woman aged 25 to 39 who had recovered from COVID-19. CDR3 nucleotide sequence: TGTGCCAGCAGCGTAGAAGGGACAGGCATCTATGGCTACACCTTC. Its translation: CASSVEGTGIYGYTF. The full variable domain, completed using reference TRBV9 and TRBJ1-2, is DSGVTQTPKHLITATGQRVTLRCSPRSGDLSVYWYQQSLDQGLQFLIQYYNGEERAKGNILERFSAQQFPDLHSELNLSSLELGDSALYFCASSVEGTGIYGYTFGSGTRLTVV.